The rows below give T cell receptor beta chains drawn from one sample of a study of T cell repertoires in cytomegalovirus infection. One entry per CDR3 protein, called by TCRdb with MiXCR from the reads. The sample records more than 150,000 distinct CDR3 sequences, 25% to 30% being singletons. Sequencing was done on a sample of PBMCs. The receptors were gathered from a human donor in good health (CMV status not recorded). Some clones in this sample may be carry-over from other donors' samples. Each CDR3 is given without its conserved first and last residue. Size values are once, few and many counts, or a class for expanded clones, and some rows have none.

- TRBJ2-7 TRBV19 ASSMGQSSYEQY
- TRBJ2-7 TRBV6-2/TRBV6-3 ASSTPGGHYEQY
few TRBJ2-1 TRBV6-2/TRBV6-3 ASSYRGLVNEQF
- TRBJ2-1 TRBV7-8 ASSLGRGGGYNEQF
many TRBJ2-3 TRBV2 ASSPAGGTDTQY
- TRBJ2-7 TRBV11-2 ASSLEIPGQGSYEQY
- TRBJ2-6 TRBV19 ASGGMRGSGANVLT
few TRBJ1-1 TRBV5-1 ASSLAEAF
- TRBJ1-2 TRBV2 ASSEGTAYGYT
few TRBJ2-2 TRBV6-6 ASRRLAGAHNTGELF
- TRBJ2-1 TRBV4-1 ASSQATKRGDLNEQF
- TRBJ1-1 TRBV19 ASRDRGSGWRDTEAF
- TRBJ1-4 TRBV12-3/TRBV12-4 ASSSLTGGNEKLF
many TRBJ1-2 TRBV7-8 ASSLDRDRDYGYT
few TRBJ2-3 TRBV12-3/TRBV12-4 ASSLMGQGTDTQY
- TRBJ1-6 TRBV14 ASSQVMGQGNSPLH
few TRBJ1-2 TRBV25-1 ASSGGLGYGYT
- TRBJ1-6 TRBV29-1 SVGGGFRSSYNSPLH
- TRBJ1-2 TRBV20-1 SAGGANYGYT
- TRBJ1-2 TRBV20-1 SAAGGEIAYGYT
few TRBJ2-7 TRBV29-1 SAKLAGEQY
- TRBJ2-1 TRBV11-2 ASSFRSLSSYNEQF
many TRBJ2-5 TRBV5-1 ASSFSSGETQY
- TRBJ1-6 TRBV3-1 ASTGTGWDSPLH
- TRBJ2-7 TRBV10-3 AISEASADGEQY
- TRBJ1-2 TRBV29-1 SVTDRADGYT
many TRBJ2-1 TRBV7-6 ASSLEWTGNEQF
few TRBJ1-2 TRBV20-1 SAMVAAWGGYT
- TRBJ1-1 TRBV29-1 SVMDTEAF
many TRBJ2-3 TRBV7-6 ASSLDPGTDTQY
- TRBJ1-1 TRBV12-3/TRBV12-4 ASSLGQGAIEAF
- TRBJ2-1 TRBV15 ATSREAGGPYNEQF
few TRBJ1-2 TRBV2 ASSEAQGTGGYT
many TRBJ1-1 TRBV7-2 ASSYGQGAF
few TRBJ2-5 TRBV7-3 ASSLTGSGIETQY
- TRBJ2-1 TRBV9 ASSGWGRGGLDNEQF
few TRBJ2-1 TRBV7-4 ASSRSWQGAI
few TRBJ2-1 TRBV19 ASEGSGGPNEQF
- TRBJ1-1 TRBV7-4 ASSLPTGGMNTEAF
- TRBJ1-1 TRBV4-1 ASSQPGRRDRGQRTTEAF
- TRBJ2-6 TRBV27 ASRKGQVPLSGANVLT
few TRBJ2-2 TRBV12-5 ASGSQQGERELF
many TRBJ2-1 TRBV7-6 ASSSDRAPGDEQF
once TRBJ2-7 TRBV12-3/TRBV12-4 ASSSRDSDSYEQY
once TRBJ1-2 TRBV10-3 AISPGTAGGYT
few TRBJ2-2 TRBV10-3 AISGQGAGSDTGELF
few TRBJ2-1 TRBV6-2/TRBV6-3 ASSRRDNEQF
- TRBJ1-1 TRBV4-2 ASSQGVSSTEAF
few TRBJ2-1 TRBV19 ASSIAGVPF
few TRBJ1-5 TRBV19 ASSSPGDHSNQPQH
few TRBJ1-6 TRBV12-3/TRBV12-4 ASSSPWQGVNSPLH
- TRBJ2-7 TRBV5-1 AGSLSGQFPFYEQY
many TRBJ2-1 TRBV7-2 ASSSQRGNSYNEQF
few TRBJ2-6 TRBV10-3 AISESGSGANVLT
- TRBJ1-1 TRBV7-8 ASSLAGVTEAF
- TRBJ2-1 TRBV11-2 ASSQDRDNEQF
- TRBJ2-2 TRBV6-4 ASSETPGQGTGELF